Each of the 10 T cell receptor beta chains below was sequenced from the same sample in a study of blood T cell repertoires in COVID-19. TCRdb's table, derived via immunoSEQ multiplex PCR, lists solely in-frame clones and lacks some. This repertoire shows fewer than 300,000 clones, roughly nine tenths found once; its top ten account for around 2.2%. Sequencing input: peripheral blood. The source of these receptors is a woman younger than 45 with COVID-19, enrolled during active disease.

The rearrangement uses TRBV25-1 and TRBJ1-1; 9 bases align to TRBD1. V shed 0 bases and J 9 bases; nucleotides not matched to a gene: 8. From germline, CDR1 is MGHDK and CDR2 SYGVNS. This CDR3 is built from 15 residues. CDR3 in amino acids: CASSEYGTGSRQAFF. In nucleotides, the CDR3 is TGTGCCAGCAGTGAATATGGGACAGGGAGTAGACAAGCTTTCTTT.

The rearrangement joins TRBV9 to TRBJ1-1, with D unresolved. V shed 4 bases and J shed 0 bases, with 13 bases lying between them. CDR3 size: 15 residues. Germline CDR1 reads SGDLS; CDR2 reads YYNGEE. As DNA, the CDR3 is TGTGCCAGCAGCCCCGGACTCCACTTGAACACTGAAGCTTTCTTT. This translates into CASSPGLHLNTEAFF.

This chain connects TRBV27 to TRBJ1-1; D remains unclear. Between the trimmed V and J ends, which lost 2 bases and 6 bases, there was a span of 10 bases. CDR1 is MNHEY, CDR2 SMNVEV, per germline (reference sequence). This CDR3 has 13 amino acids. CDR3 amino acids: CASSLRGGSEAFF. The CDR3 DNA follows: TGTGCCAGCAGTTTAAGAGGAGGGTCTGAAGCTTTCTTT.

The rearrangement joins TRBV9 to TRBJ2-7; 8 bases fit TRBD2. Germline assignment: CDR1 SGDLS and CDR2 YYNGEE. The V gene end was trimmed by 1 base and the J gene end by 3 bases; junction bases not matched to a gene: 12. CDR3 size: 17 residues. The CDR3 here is CASSVPSGLADLYEQYF. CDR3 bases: TGTGCCAGCAGCGTACCCTCAGGACTAGCAGACCTCTACGAGCAGTACTTC.

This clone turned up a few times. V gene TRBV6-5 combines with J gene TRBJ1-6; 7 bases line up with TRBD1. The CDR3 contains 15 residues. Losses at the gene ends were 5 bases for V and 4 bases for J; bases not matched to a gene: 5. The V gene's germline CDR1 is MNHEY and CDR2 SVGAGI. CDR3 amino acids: CASSPGGTYNSPLHF. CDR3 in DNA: TGTGCCAGCAGTCCAGGGGGGACTTATAATTCACCCCTCCACTTT.

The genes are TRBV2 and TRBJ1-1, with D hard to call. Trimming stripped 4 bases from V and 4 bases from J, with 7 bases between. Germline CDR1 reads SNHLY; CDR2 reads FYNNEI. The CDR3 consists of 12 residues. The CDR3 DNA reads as TGTGCCAGCAGTGGGGAGGGCACTGAAGCTTTCTTT. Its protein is CASSGEGTEAFF.

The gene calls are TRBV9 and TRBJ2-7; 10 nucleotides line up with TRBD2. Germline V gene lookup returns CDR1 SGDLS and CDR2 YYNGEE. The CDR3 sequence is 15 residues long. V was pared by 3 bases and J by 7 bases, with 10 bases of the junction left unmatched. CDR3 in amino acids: CASSAGLAEGVEQYF. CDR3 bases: TGTGCCAGCAGCGCCGGACTAGCGGAGGGGGTAGAGCAGTACTTC.

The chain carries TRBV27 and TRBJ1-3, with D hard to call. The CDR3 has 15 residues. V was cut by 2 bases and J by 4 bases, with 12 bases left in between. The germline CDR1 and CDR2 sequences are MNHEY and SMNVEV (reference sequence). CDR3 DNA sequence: TGTGCCAGCAGTTTACGGGGAACGGGGGGAAACACCATATATTTT. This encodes CASSLRGTGGNTIYF.

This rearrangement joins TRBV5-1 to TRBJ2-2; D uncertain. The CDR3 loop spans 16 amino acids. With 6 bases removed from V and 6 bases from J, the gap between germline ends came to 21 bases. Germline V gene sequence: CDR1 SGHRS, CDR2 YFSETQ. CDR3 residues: CASTQKTFSLAGELFF. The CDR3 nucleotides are TGCGCCAGCACCCAAAAGACATTTTCACTGGCCGGGGAGCTGTTTTTT.

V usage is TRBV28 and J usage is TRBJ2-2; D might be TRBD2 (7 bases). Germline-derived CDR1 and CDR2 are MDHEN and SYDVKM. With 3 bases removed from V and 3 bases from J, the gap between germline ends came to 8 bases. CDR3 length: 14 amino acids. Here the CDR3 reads CASSLGGHTGELFF. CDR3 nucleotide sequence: TGTGCCAGCAGTTTGGGGGGGCACACCGGGGAGCTGTTTTTT.